This passage covers 8 T cell receptor beta chains from one sample sequenced in a study of graft-versus-host responses after intestinal transplantation. Their target antigens are unknown. The table came from immunoSEQ multiplex PCR; TCRdb's copy has only in-frame clones and leaves some out. The table has around 90,000 clones, 85% to 95% seen once. The sequencing used unstimulated CD4+ T cells sorted from spleen or lymph node cells, collected before transplant. These receptors all stem from a human donor who was the organ donor for an intestinal transplant.

Here the CDR3 DNA reads TGTGCCAGCAGCTCCCTATTCGGCACTGAAGCTTTCTTT. This translates into CASSSLFGTEAFF. The V and J genes are TRBV28 and TRBJ1-1, with no clear D. The CDR3 contains 13 residues. Trimming pared 6 bases from V and 4 bases from J, leaving 12 bases between. CDR1 MDHEN and CDR2 SYDVKM come from the germline V gene.

The rearrangement joins TRBV6-6 to TRBJ2-7; D assignment may be TRBD1 or TRBD2 (6 bases each). V was cut by 8 bases and J by 0 bases, with 17 bases left in between. CDR1 is MNHNY and CDR2 is SVGAGI in the germline V gene (reference sequence). This CDR3 is built from 15 residues. CDR3 sequence reads: CASQAEGGGSYEQYF. The DNA of the CDR3 is TGTGCCAGCCAAGCGGAGGGGGGAGGCTCCTACGAGCAGTACTTC.

The CDR3 loop reads CASRPDRGSEQYF. CDR3 DNA sequence: TGCGCCAGCAGACCTGACAGGGGAAGCGAGCAGTACTTC. The chain has TRBV5-1 and TRBJ2-7; 8 bases are shared with TRBD1. Per germline, CDR1 SGHRS and CDR2 YFSETQ. Trimming took 5 bases from V and 6 from J; bases not matched to a gene: 7. The CDR3 runs 13 residues.

As for this clone: Within the sample, other DNA sequences also encode this same CDR3. The chain links TRBV5-6 to TRBJ1-2, with no clear D. V was cut by 4 bases and J by 0 bases, with 10 bases left in between. The CDR3 runs to 14 residues. Germline V gives CDR1 SGHDT, CDR2 YYEEEE. The CDR3 sequence is CASSTDRSNYGYTF. CDR3 sequence (DNA): TGTGCCAGCAGCACGGATAGGTCTAACTATGGCTACACCTTC. The full variable domain, its missing parts supplied by reference TRBV5-6 and TRBJ1-2, is DAGVTQSPTHLIKTRGQQVTLRCSPKSGHDTVSWYQQALGQGPQFIFQYYEEEERQRGNFPDRFSGHQFPNYSSELNVNALLLGDSALYLCASSTDRSNYGYTFGSGTRLTVV.

This sequence joins TRBV7-2 and TRBJ2-7, with a tentative D call TRBD1 (6 bases). Germline CDR1 is SGHTA and CDR2 is FQGNSA. Trimming shortened V by 7 bases and J by 1 base, and 14 bases separated the two germline ends. This CDR3 comprises 14 residues. CDR3 coding DNA: TGTGCCAGCACCCCGGGACACCAATCCTACGAGCAGTACTTC. Translation gives CASTPGHQSYEQYF.

The V and J genes are TRBV4-1 and TRBJ1-2, with D unclear. V was pared by 1 base and J by 2 bases, with 8 bases between. Germline CDR1 MGHRA, CDR2 YSYEKL. The CDR3 totals 14 residues. CDR3 in amino acids: CASSQAPQNYGYTF. DNA of the CDR3: TGCGCCAGCAGCCAAGCCCCACAGAACTATGGCTACACCTTC.

The rearrangement joins TRBV7-2 to TRBJ1-2; D uncertain. Per the germline V gene, CDR1 is SGHTA and CDR2 is FQGNSA. Trimming removed 1 base at V and 5 bases at J, with 8 bases between. This CDR3 has 13 residues. CDR3: CASSLGVGYGYTF. The DNA of the CDR3 is TGTGCCAGCAGCTTAGGGGTGGGGTATGGCTACACCTTC.

The V gene is TRBV9, the J gene TRBJ2-1; TRBD1 matches 8 bases. The CDR3 covers 17 residues. J was trimmed by 3 bases and V by 0 bases; bases with no gene match: 8. The germline V gene encodes CDR1 SGDLS and CDR2 YYNGEE. In DNA, the CDR3 is TGTGCCAGCAGCGTAGGGGTCGACAGGGGCTACTACAATGAGCAGTTCTTC. The encoded protein is CASSVGVDRGYYNEQFF.